These 30 T cell receptor beta chains came from one sample sequenced in a study of response to subunit inactivated influenza vaccine. TCRdb called the RT-PCR reads again in MiXCR, with one record for every CDR3 protein. This sample has roughly 460,000 distinct CDR3 sequences, with roughly 9.7% found just once. Sequencing used PBMCs from blood, obtained 40 to 50 days after vaccination. The source is a man aged 50 or older who received an inactivated influenza vaccine.

Ten or more counts support this clonotype. The genes are TRBV20-1 and TRBJ1-3; D is uncertain. Trimming cost V 6 bases and J 4 bases, with 19 bases left between them. Germline assignment: CDR1 DFQATT and CDR2 SNEGSKA (reference sequence). The CDR3 length is 15 residues. The CDR3 DNA reads TGCAGTGCATCACCCGTGGCAGGCCCAGGAAACACCATATATTTT. Its protein is CSASPVAGPGNTIYF.

This chain links TRBV29-1 with TRBJ2-7, with TRBD2 matching over 11 bases. V shed 4 bases, J shed 6 bases, and the junction held 8 bases outside the gene matches. Germline-derived CDR1 and CDR2 are SQVTM and ANQGSEA. CDR3 length: 14 amino acids. CDR3 nucleotide sequence: TGCAGCGTTGTCTCCCGGCTAGCGGGAGGCGAGCAGTACTTC. It specifies CSVVSRLAGGEQYF.

This clonotype was seen a few times. The chain joins TRBV7-2 to TRBJ2-7; weak D call: TRBD2 (5 bases). The germline V gene has CDR1 SGHTA and CDR2 FQGNSA. The CDR3 runs to 13 residues. V lost 4 bases and J 3 bases, leaving 10 bases between the germline ends. The CDR3 loop reads CASSWAADYEQYF. In DNA form, the CDR3 reads TGTGCCAGCAGCTGGGCAGCGGACTACGAGCAGTACTTC. The variable domain in full, completed from reference TRBV7-2 and TRBJ2-7, reads GAGVSQSPSNKVTEKGKDVELRCDPISGHTALYWYRQSLGQGLEFLIYFQGNSAPDKSGLPSDRFSAERTGGSVSTLTIQRTQQEDSAVYLCASSWAADYEQYFGPGTRLTVT.

The sample holds many counts of this clonotype. The CDR3 is CSVREGIYEQYF. The DNA for the CDR3 is TGCAGCGTTCGGGAGGGGATCTACGAGCAGTACTTC. This chain joins TRBV29-1 and TRBJ2-7, with TRBD2 matching 8 bases. Germline lookup yields CDR1 SQVTM and CDR2 ANQGSEA. With 5 bases clipped from V and 3 bases from J, the junction kept 3 bases outside the gene matches. The CDR3 loop spans 12 amino acids.

This clonotype was observed at least ten times. The chain carries TRBV12-3 or TRBV12-4 and TRBJ1-4; possible D gene TRBD1, 5 bases. Trimming removed 6 bases at V and 10 bases at J, with 18 bases between. The CDR3 is 14 amino acids. The CDR3 sequence is CASRLRVEGRKLFF. CDR3 nucleotides: TGTGCCAGCAGATTAAGGGTGGAGGGGAGAAAACTGTTTTTT.

The rearrangement joins TRBV6-1 to TRBJ2-7; 10 positions match TRBD1. The ends lost 6 bases at V and 5 bases at J; junction bases unmatched: 10. The CDR3 has 15 amino acids. Germline CDR1 and CDR2: MNHNS and SASEGT. The CDR3 nucleotides are TGTGCCAGCAGAAAACGGGGACAGGGGTCGGACGAGCAGTACTTC. Amino acids: CASRKRGQGSDEQYF.

The chain joins TRBV10-3 to TRBJ2-1; 7 nucleotides align to TRBD1. After removal of 5 bases from V and 5 bases from J, the junction contained 6 bases not matched to a gene. The CDR3 length is 14 residues. Looked up from germline, CDR1 is ENHRY and CDR2 is SYGVKD. The CDR3 is CAISFSTGNNEQFF. The CDR3 bases are TGTGCCATCAGTTTCTCGACAGGGAACAATGAGCAGTTCTTC.

The chain is built from TRBV10-3 and TRBJ2-3; the D is unclear. Germline V gene sequence: CDR1 ENHRY, CDR2 SYGVKD. Trimming removed 5 bases from V and 6 bases from J, with 9 bases in between. This CDR3 contains 12 residues. The CDR3 spells CAISLTPDTQYF. The CDR3 nucleotides are TGTGCCATCAGTCTTACGCCGGATACGCAGTATTTT.

V gene TRBV12-3 or TRBV12-4 combines with J gene TRBJ2-5, with TRBD1 identical over 9 bases. After removal of 0 bases from V and 10 bases from J, the junction contained 6 bases not matched to a gene. CDR3 length: 14 residues. The CDR3 DNA sequence: TGTGCCAGCAGTTTAGCGGGACAGGGCCTTGACCAGTACTTC. Amino acids: CASSLAGQGLDQYF.

This chain links TRBV29-1 with TRBJ1-1; 7 bases map to TRBD1. In germline, CDR1 is SQVTM, CDR2 ANQGSEA. V dropped 6 bases and J dropped 1; count of bases not matched to a gene: 8. The length of the CDR3 is 14 residues. In DNA form, the CDR3 reads TGCAGCGTCAACAGGGGTTCGGGGAACACTGAAGCTTTCTTT. Residues: CSVNRGSGNTEAFF. Supplemented by reference TRBV29-1 and TRBJ1-1, the full variable domain reads SAVISQKPSRDICQRGTSLTIQCQVDSQVTMMFWYRQQPGQSLTLIATANQGSEATYESGFVIDKFPISRPNLTFSTLTVSNMSPEDSSIYLCSVNRGSGNTEAFFGQGTRLTVV.

The table lists this clonotype with many counts. The rearrangement joins TRBV11-2 to TRBJ2-3; TRBD1 matches at 8 bases. Germline loops: CDR1 SGHAT, CDR2 FQNNGV. This CDR3 comprises 15 residues. Trimming at V came to 2 bases and at J to 3 bases, leaving 4 bases not matched to a gene. Written as DNA, the CDR3 is TGTGCCAGCAGCTTAAGACAGGGGATTACAGATACGCAGTATTTT. Amino acids: CASSLRQGITDTQYF.

This clonotype was detected a few times. This rearrangement joins TRBV7-2 to TRBJ2-7; the match to TRBD2 covers 8 bases. This CDR3 has 16 residues. The germline CDR1 and CDR2 sequences are SGHTA and FQGNSA. The ends lost 5 bases at V and 9 bases at J; junction bases unmatched: 18. CDR3 loop: CASSPGSGGALLGQYF. CDR3 bases: TGTGCCAGCAGCCCCGGGTCGGGAGGGGCACTACTAGGGCAGTACTTC. The complete variable domain, with remaining parts taken from reference TRBV7-2 and TRBJ2-7, reads GAGVSQSPSNKVTEKGKDVELRCDPISGHTALYWYRQSLGQGLEFLIYFQGNSAPDKSGLPSDRFSAERTGGSVSTLTIQRTQQEDSAVYLCASSPGSGGALLGQYFGPGTRLTVT.

This clonotype has more than one count but fewer than ten. This sequence joins TRBV15 and TRBJ2-1, with D possibly matching TRBD2 (6 bases). This CDR3 contains 17 residues. Germline values: CDR1 LNHNV, CDR2 YYDKDF (reference sequence). The V and J ends lost 1 base and 7 bases respectively, with 20 bases between them. CDR3 residues: CATSRAGSAERENEQFF. The CDR3 bases are TGTGCCACCAGCAGAGCCGGGAGTGCAGAAAGGGAGAATGAGCAGTTCTTC.

CDR3 DNA sequence: TGTGCCAGCAGCTTGGGGAACAGGGGGCCTTACGAGCAGTACTTC. It codes for CASSLGNRGPYEQYF. The V gene is TRBV7-9, the J gene TRBJ2-7; 9 nucleotides align to TRBD1. In germline, CDR1 is SEHNR, CDR2 FQNEAQ (reference sequence). The V and J ends lost 3 bases and 4 bases, in that order; junction bases with no gene match: 7. The CDR3 has 15 residues.

This clonotype showed up many times. V usage is TRBV6-1 and J usage is TRBJ2-3; 10 bases line up with TRBD1. J was trimmed by 0 bases and V by 6 bases; bases with no gene match: 12. CDR1 MNHNS and CDR2 SASEGT come from the germline V gene. This CDR3 region has 18 residues. The CDR3 spells CASRTGGLSSGSTDTQYF. As DNA, the CDR3 is TGTGCCAGCAGGACAGGGGGCCTGTCTAGCGGTAGCACAGATACGCAGTATTTT.

The rearrangement uses TRBV28 and TRBJ2-1, with no clear D. Deletions cut 5 bases from V and 2 bases from J, with 16 bases between. Germline CDR1 is MDHEN and CDR2 is SYDVKM. This CDR3 has 16 amino acids. The CDR3 coding sequence is TGTGCCAGCAGTACCTGGCAGGTCGGCGCCTACAATGAGCAGTTCTTC. Residues: CASSTWQVGAYNEQFF.

This clonotype showed up many times. This chain connects TRBV25-1 to TRBJ2-1; 9 bases match TRBD2. Germline V gene lookup returns CDR1 MGHDK and CDR2 SYGVNS. This CDR3 spans 15 amino acids. The ends lost 8 bases at V and 4 bases at J; junction bases unmatched: 9. CDR3 residues: CASDSGTSLYNEQFF. CDR3 nucleotides: TGTGCCAGCGACTCCGGGACTAGCCTGTACAATGAGCAGTTCTTC. The full variable domain, rest sourced from reference TRBV25-1 and TRBJ2-1, is EADIYQTPRYLVIGTGKKITLECSQTMGHDKMYWYQQDPGMELHLIHYSYGVNSTEKGDLSSESTVSRIRTEHFPLTLESARPSHTSQYLCASDSGTSLYNEQFFGPGTRLTVL.

V is TRBV11-2 and J is TRBJ2-1; D not resolved. V lost 3 bases to trimming and J lost 8 bases, with 11 bases between them. Germline assignment: CDR1 SGHAT and CDR2 FQNNGV. The CDR3 length is 13 residues. The CDR3 sequence: CASSFTSSDEQFF. In DNA form, the CDR3 reads TGTGCCAGCAGCTTCACATCCTCCGATGAGCAGTTCTTC.

The chain couples TRBV20-1 to TRBJ2-5; maybe TRBD2 (6 bases). Trimming took off 3 bases at V and 4 bases at J, with 15 bases between the two ends. The CDR3 has 14 residues. Germline CDR1 reads DFQATT; CDR2 reads SNEGSKA (reference sequence). The CDR3 loop is CSARGSTGGETQYF. The CDR3, as DNA: TGCAGTGCTAGGGGTTCGACCGGGGGAGAGACCCAGTACTTC.

CDR3 bases: TGCAGTGCTAGACCCGTGTTGCGGGAGGATAGAGATACGCAGTATTTT. It is translated as CSARPVLREDRDTQYF. The chain uses TRBV20-1 and TRBJ2-3; 8 bases are shared with TRBD2. The CDR3 extends over 16 amino acids. In germline, CDR1 is DFQATT, CDR2 SNEGSKA (reference sequence). V shed 2 bases, J shed 5 bases, and the junction held 12 bases outside the gene matches.

This clonotype was detected ten times or more. The genes are TRBV5-1 and TRBJ2-3; D gene unclear. Trimming took off 0 bases at V and 4 bases at J, with 6 bases between the two ends. CDR3 length equals 13 residues. Germline V gene data show CDR1 as SGHRS and CDR2 as YFSETQ. The DNA for the CDR3 is TGCGCCAGCAGCTTGGGGGTGGCAGATACGCAGTATTTT. Residues: CASSLGVADTQYF.

This clonotype occurred many times. The chain recombines TRBV12-3 or TRBV12-4 with TRBJ2-7, with TRBD2 identical over 12 bases. The CDR3 loop spans 14 amino acids. V was pared by 6 bases and J by 7 bases, with 7 bases of the junction left unmatched. CDR3 sequence: CASRRGLAGTEQYF. Here the CDR3 DNA reads TGTGCCAGCAGGCGGGGACTAGCGGGTACGGAGCAGTACTTC.

The gene calls are TRBV25-1 and TRBJ1-1, with D uncertain. This CDR3 region has 14 residues. CDR1 and CDR2 from the germline V gene are MGHDK and SYGVNS. V was clipped by 4 bases and J by 4 bases, with 13 bases between them. CDR3 coding DNA: TGTGCCAGCAGTGCTAGAGGACGGGTCACTGAAGCTTTCTTT. Protein product: CASSARGRVTEAFF.

This clonotype was observed a handful of times. The rearrangement uses TRBV5-1 and TRBJ2-1; 14 positions match TRBD2. This CDR3 has 16 amino acids. The germline V gene encodes CDR1 SGHRS and CDR2 YFSETQ. V trimming: 4 bases; J trimming: 7 bases; junction bases outside the gene matches: 7. The CDR3 sequence is CASSGGLAGVSNEQFF. The CDR3 DNA reads as TGCGCCAGCAGCGGGGGACTAGCGGGGGTTTCGAATGAGCAGTTCTTC.

This clonotype was observed a handful of times. The chain is built from TRBV12-3 or TRBV12-4 and TRBJ2-1, with unresolved D. The V and J ends lost 3 bases and 9 bases respectively, with 15 bases between them. This CDR3 contains 14 residues. The CDR3 DNA is TGTGCCAGCAGTTTTGCGGCGGCACCGGTTGAGCAGTTCTTC. Its protein product is CASSFAAAPVEQFF.

This clonotype showed up many times. V usage is TRBV20-1 and J usage is TRBJ2-7; 10 bases are a match to TRBD1. The trim removed 2 bases at V and 4 bases at J, leaving 14 bases unmatched. CDR3 length equals 17 residues. Looked up from germline, CDR1 is DFQATT and CDR2 is SNEGSKA (reference sequence). CDR3 residues: CSARRETGTGDWYEQYF. CDR3 in DNA: TGCAGTGCTAGACGTGAGACCGGGACAGGGGATTGGTACGAGCAGTACTTC.

The rearrangement links TRBV11-2 to TRBJ2-3, with D uncertain. Deletions cut 3 bases from V and 2 bases from J, with 12 bases between. The CDR3 totals 15 residues. Germline V CDR1 and CDR2: SGHAT, FQNNGV. The CDR3 region is CASSLMSPTTDTQYF. The DNA of the CDR3 is TGTGCCAGCAGCTTGATGTCACCAACCACAGATACGCAGTATTTT.

This clonotype has only a few counts. The chain links TRBV6-2 or TRBV6-3 to TRBJ1-2; 8 bases agree with TRBD1. V shed 3 bases and J 5 bases; nucleotides not matched to a gene: 11. This CDR3 has 16 amino acids. CDR1 MNHEY and CDR2 SVGEGT come from the germline V gene. The CDR3 here is CASSYLSRDRQYGYTF. The CDR3 nucleotides read TGTGCCAGCAGTTATCTCTCCCGGGACAGGCAATATGGCTACACCTTC.

The CDR3, as DNA: TGCGCCAGCAGCCCGTTTACAGGGAATACGAATGAGCAGTTCTTC. The encoded protein is CASSPFTGNTNEQFF. The genes are TRBV5-1 and TRBJ2-1, with D perhaps TRBD1 (6 bases). The ends were cut back, 4 bases at V and 7 bases at J, with 18 bases in the middle. This CDR3 is 15 amino acids long. Germline V CDR1 and CDR2: SGHRS, YFSETQ.

Ten or more counts support this clonotype. The rearrangement joins TRBV12-3 or TRBV12-4 to TRBJ1-2, with D maybe TRBD1 (5 bases). Trimming removed 3 bases at V and 8 bases at J, with 10 bases between. The CDR3 consists of 12 residues. CDR3 sequence: CASSLNWGGYTF. The CDR3 nucleotides read TGTGCCAGCAGTTTGAATTGGGGGGGCTACACCTTC.